These 19 T cell receptor beta chains share one sample of origin, sequenced in a study of cytomegalovirus exposure and HLA in healthy donors. Here immunoSEQ multiplex PCR was the method, and the copy in TCRdb shows in-frame clones only, minus some. The repertoire consists of 120,000 or so clones, with over 85% occurring once and the leading ten covering approximately 2%. The sequencing sample was made of PBMCs. These receptors were taken from a young woman in good health and CMV-seronegative.

The rearrangement uses TRBV11-3 and TRBJ2-1; maybe TRBD2 (6 bases). Trimming took 0 bases from V and 5 from J, leaving 17 bases between them. CDR1 is SGHNT and CDR2 is YENEEA in the germline V gene. The CDR3 totals 17 residues. In DNA, the CDR3 is TGTGCCAGCAGCTTAGAGGGGTTCCGGGAGCTTAACAATGAGCAGTTCTTC. It yields the protein CASSLEGFRELNNEQFF.

The chain employs TRBV5-1 and TRBJ2-7; 8 nucleotides line up with TRBD2. The CDR3 covers 15 residues. Germline CDR1 is SGHRS and CDR2 is YFSETQ. Trimming at V came to 7 bases and at J to 3 bases, leaving 12 bases not matched to a gene. CDR3 coding DNA: TGCGCCAGCCGGGCGGCGACTAGCGAGTACTACGAGCAGTACTTC. As protein: CASRAATSEYYEQYF.

This sequence joins TRBV11-2 and TRBJ2-7, with 13 bases that match TRBD2. V shed 3 bases, J shed 3 bases, and the junction held 2 bases outside the gene matches. Germline V gives CDR1 SGHAT, CDR2 FQNNGV. The CDR3 contains 15 residues. CDR3 sequence: CASSFRTSGSYEQYF. DNA for the CDR3: TGTGCCAGCAGCTTCCGGACTAGCGGGAGCTACGAGCAGTACTTC. Using reference TRBV11-2 and TRBJ2-7 for the parts outside the CDR3, the full variable domain is EAGVAQSPRYKIIEKRQSVAFWCNPISGHATLYWYQQILGQGPKLLIQFQNNGVVDDSQLPKDRFSAERLKGVDSTLKIQPAKLEDSAVYLCASSFRTSGSYEQYFGPGTRLTVT.

The chain recombines TRBV5-1 with TRBJ1-1; TRBD1 agrees at 9 bases. V shed 5 bases and J 4 bases; nucleotides not matched to a gene: 6. CDR1 and CDR2 from the germline V gene are SGHRS and YFSETQ. The CDR3 runs to 14 residues. CDR3 in amino acids: CASRLIQGATEAFF. The CDR3 DNA reads TGCGCCAGCAGGTTGATACAGGGGGCCACTGAAGCTTTCTTT. The full variable domain, completed using reference TRBV5-1 and TRBJ1-1, is KAGVTQTPRYLIKTRGQQVTLSCSPISGHRSVSWYQQTPGQGLQFLFEYFSETQRNKGNFPGRFSGRQFSNSRSEMNVSTLELGDSALYLCASRLIQGATEAFFGQGTRLTVV.

The V gene is TRBV30, the J gene TRBJ1-2; D is possibly TRBD1 (6 bases). The V end lost 4 bases, the J end lost 6 bases, and 9 bases lay between the germline ends. The V gene's germline CDR1 is GTSNPN and CDR2 SVGIG (reference sequence). The CDR3 consists of 11 residues. The CDR3 region has the DNA TGTGCCTGGAACAGGGACCATGGCTACACCTTC. This sequence encodes CAWNRDHGYTF.

The V and J genes are TRBV6-6 and TRBJ2-1; 10 bases line up with TRBD2. With V trimmed by 3 bases and J by 6 bases, 8 bases remained unmatched. Germline values: CDR1 MNHNY, CDR2 SVGAGI (reference sequence). The CDR3 covers 16 residues. The CDR3 DNA is TGTGCCAGCAGTTATTCCCAAGCGGGAGGGTTCAATGAGCAGTTCTTC. Residues: CASSYSQAGGFNEQFF.

The chain combines TRBV2 with TRBJ2-7; D is unclear. The CDR3 is made up of 14 amino acids. Trimming removed 3 bases from V and 3 bases from J, with 12 bases in between. Germline CDR1 reads SNHLY; CDR2 reads FYNNEI. The CDR3 DNA sequence: TGTGCCAGCAGTGAGGCAGGTACGGTCTACGAGCAGTACTTC. Amino acid sequence: CASSEAGTVYEQYF.

V usage is TRBV5-1 and J usage is TRBJ1-4, with 8 bases fitting TRBD1. The trim removed 7 bases at V and 7 bases at J, leaving 6 bases unmatched. Germline V CDR1 and CDR2: SGHRS, YFSETQ. The CDR3 sequence is 13 residues long. For the CDR3, the DNA is TGCGCCAGCCGGACAGGGCCGGGTGAAAAACTGTTTTTT. It specifies CASRTGPGEKLFF.

The chain uses TRBV5-1 and TRBJ2-1; 9 nucleotides match TRBD2. This CDR3 is built from 16 residues. Germline trimming cut 2 bases from V and 5 bases from J; bases unmatched to any gene: 8. CDR1 is SGHRS, CDR2 YFSETQ, per germline. CDR3 in amino acids: CASSFTSGPLNNEQFF. The CDR3 bases are TGCGCCAGCAGCTTCACTAGCGGGCCCCTTAACAATGAGCAGTTCTTC.

The chain couples TRBV5-1 to TRBJ1-1, with TRBD1 matching over 8 bases. Germline trimming cut 0 bases from V and 0 bases from J; bases unmatched to any gene: 4. The CDR3 length is 16 residues. From germline, CDR1 is SGHRS and CDR2 YFSETQ. The CDR3 bases are TGCGCCAGCAGCTTGGAGGGCAGGGGGCTGAACACTGAAGCTTTCTTT. This gives the protein CASSLEGRGLNTEAFF.

This clone came up once. CDR3 protein: CAWSATSGMLGEQYF. CDR3 coding DNA: TGTGCCTGGAGCGCGACTAGCGGGATGTTGGGCGAGCAGTACTTC. The J gene is TRBJ2-7, the V gene TRBV30; 11 nucleotides align to TRBD2. Germline V CDR1 and CDR2: GTSNPN, SVGIG (reference sequence). After removal of 3 bases from V and 6 bases from J, the junction contained 10 bases not matched to a gene. There are 15 residues in the CDR3.

V and J are TRBV4-2 and TRBJ2-7; D remains unclear. V gave up 1 base and J gave up 2 bases, with 9 bases separating them. Per germline, CDR1 LGHNA and CDR2 YNFKEQ. This CDR3 comprises 14 residues. This chain's CDR3 is CASSQVTGPYEQYF. CDR3 coding DNA: TGTGCCAGCAGCCAAGTGACTGGTCCCTACGAGCAGTACTTC.

The chain links TRBV6-5 to TRBJ1-1; D gene uncertain. CDR3 length equals 11 residues. Germline lookup yields CDR1 MNHEY and CDR2 SVGAGI. V was cut by 2 bases and J by 12 bases, with 10 bases left in between. The CDR3 region is CASSYPPETFF. Written as DNA, the CDR3 is TGTGCCAGCAGTTACCCGCCTGAGACTTTCTTT.

The rearrangement joins TRBV28 to TRBJ2-1, with 10 bases matching TRBD2. J was trimmed by 7 bases and V by 0 bases; bases with no gene match: 6. Looked up from germline, CDR1 is MDHEN and CDR2 is SYDVKM. This CDR3 spans 16 amino acids. The CDR3 loop reads CASSLWLAGGRNEQFF. CDR3 nucleotides: TGTGCCAGCAGTTTATGGTTAGCGGGAGGAAGGAATGAGCAGTTCTTC.

J is TRBJ2-3 and V is TRBV11-2; TRBD2 aligns across 11 bases. The CDR3 is made up of 16 amino acids. Looked up from germline, CDR1 is SGHAT and CDR2 is FQNNGV. J was trimmed by 6 bases and V by 0 bases; bases with no gene match: 5. The CDR3 coding sequence is TGTGCCAGCAGCTTAGATACTAGCGGGAGCATCGATACGCAGTATTTT. Its protein is CASSLDTSGSIDTQYF.

V is TRBV2 and J is TRBJ2-2; D not resolved. Trimming cost V 7 bases and J 10 bases, with 19 bases left between them. Germline CDR1 reads SNHLY; CDR2 reads FYNNEI. The CDR3 has 14 amino acids. The CDR3 bases are TGTGCCAGCAATTGGTCCCCTATTCCCACGGAGCTGTTTTTT. This sequence encodes CASNWSPIPTELFF.

V is TRBV28 and J is TRBJ2-3, with a weak D call TRBD2 (6 bases). The CDR3 length is 14 residues. V gave up 6 bases and J gave up 3 bases, with 13 bases separating them. CDR1 is MDHEN, CDR2 SYDVKM, per germline. The CDR3 here is CASRGTQITDTQYF. CDR3 DNA sequence: TGTGCCAGCAGAGGGACTCAAATTACAGATACGCAGTATTTT. Full variable domain (rest looked up from reference TRBV28 and TRBJ2-3): DVKVTQSSRYLVKRTGEKVFLECVQDMDHENMFWYRQDPGLGLRLIYFSYDVKMKEKGDIPEGYSVSREKKERFSLILESASTNQTSMYLCASRGTQITDTQYFGPGTRLTVL.

The chain employs TRBV10-3 and TRBJ2-5, with TRBD2 matching over 10 bases. Germline V lookup: CDR1 ENHRY, CDR2 SYGVKD. V lost 6 bases and J lost 5; bases outside the gene matches: 9. This CDR3 has 15 residues. The CDR3 region is CAIRSAGGPGETQYF. CDR3 sequence (DNA): TGTGCCATCAGATCAGCGGGAGGGCCGGGGGAGACCCAGTACTTC.

The V and J genes are TRBV2 and TRBJ2-1, with D possibly being TRBD2 (6 bases). V dropped 1 base and J dropped 5 bases, with 15 bases sitting between them. In germline, CDR1 is SNHLY, CDR2 FYNNEI. CDR3 length: 16 residues. The CDR3 spells CASSEDYGSHNNEQFF. The CDR3 DNA reads as TGTGCCAGCAGTGAAGATTACGGGAGCCACAACAATGAGCAGTTCTTC. Full variable domain (outside the CDR3, taken from reference TRBV2 and TRBJ2-1): EPEVTQTPSHQVTQMGQEVILRCVPISNHLYFYWYRQILGQKVEFLVSFYNNEISEKSEIFDDQFSVERPDGSNFTLKIRSTKLEDSAMYFCASSEDYGSHNNEQFFGPGTRLTVL.